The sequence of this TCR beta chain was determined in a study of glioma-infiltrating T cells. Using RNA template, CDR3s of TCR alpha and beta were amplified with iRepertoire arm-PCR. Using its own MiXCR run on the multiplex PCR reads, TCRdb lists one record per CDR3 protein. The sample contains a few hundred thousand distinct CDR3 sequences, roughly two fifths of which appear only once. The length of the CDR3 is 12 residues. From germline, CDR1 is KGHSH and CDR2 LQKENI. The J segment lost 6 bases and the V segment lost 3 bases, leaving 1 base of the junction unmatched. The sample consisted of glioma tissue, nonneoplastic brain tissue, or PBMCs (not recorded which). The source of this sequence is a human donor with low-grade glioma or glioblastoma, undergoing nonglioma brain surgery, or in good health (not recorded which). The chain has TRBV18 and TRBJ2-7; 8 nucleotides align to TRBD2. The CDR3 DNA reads TGTGCCAGCTCACCTACTAGCGGCGAGCAGTACTTC. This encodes CASSPTSGEQYF.